These T cell receptor beta chains were read from a single sample in a study of shared clonotypes between healthy human individuals. Sequencing used immunoSEQ multiplex PCR; TCRdb keeps in-frame clones, though not all of them. The table records about 2 million clones, approximately 95% of them present only once. Sequencing used naive CD4+ T cells sorted from blood. Source of these receptors: a man aged 18 to 30 in good health. CDR3s include the opening cysteine and the closing phenylalanine or tryptophan. Each record gives: J gene, clone size, CDR3 length, V gene, D gene, CDR3 protein, CDR3 DNA. A D gene is named only where the DNA matches it firmly. Clone size is stated in some rows and not others, as once, few, many or a class when expanded.

TRBJ2-7,-,12,TRBV11-2,-,CASSLGVHEQYF,TGTGCCAGCAGCTTGGGGGTCCACGAGCAGTACTTC
TRBJ2-7,-,15,TRBV28,TRBD2,CASSFLLAGAPEQYF,TGTGCCAGCAGTTTCCTCCTAGCGGGAGCACCCGAGCAGTACTTC
TRBJ2-1,-,16,TRBV7-2,TRBD2,CASSSPASGIYNEQFF,TGTGCCAGCAGCTCCCCGGCTAGCGGGATTTACAATGAGCAGTTCTTC
TRBJ1-6,-,14,TRBV6-1,-,CASSPRGLESPLHF,TGTGCCAGCAGTCCCCGGGGGCTTGAATCACCCCTCCACTTT
TRBJ1-2,-,15,TRBV10-3,TRBD1,CAISHSTGTNYGYTF,TGTGCCATCAGTCACTCGACAGGGACTAACTATGGCTACACCTTC
TRBJ2-1,-,13,TRBV2,-,CASSEGVGNEQFF,TGTGCCAGCAGTGAAGGGGTTGGCAATGAGCAGTTCTTC
TRBJ2-1,-,9,TRBV20-1,-,CSAPASQFF,TGCAGTGCCCCCGCCTCGCAGTTCTTC
TRBJ2-3,-,12,TRBV7-9,-,CASSLVQNTQYF,TGTGCCAGCAGCTTAGTGCAGAATACGCAGTATTTT
TRBJ2-7,-,11,TRBV20-1,-,CSARDGPEQYF,TGCAGTGCTAGAGATGGGCCCGAGCAGTACTTC
TRBJ1-1,-,14,TRBV6-5,TRBD1,CASRGQGVNTEAFF,TGTGCCAGCAGAGGACAGGGGGTGAACACTGAAGCTTTCTTT
TRBJ1-1,-,17,TRBV28,TRBD1,CASSSSRAGGRETEAFF,TGTGCCAGCAGTTCCTCCCGGGCAGGGGGTAGGGAAACTGAGGCTTTCTTT
TRBJ2-7,once,17,TRBV21-1,-,CASSPTGRQDSCNEQYF,TGTGCCAGCAGCCCCACAGGCCGGCAGGACTCCTGCAACGAGCAGTACTTC
TRBJ2-7,once,14,TRBV11-2,TRBD2,CASSLAGGAHEQYF,TGTGCCAGCAGCTTAGCGGGGGGTGCCCACGAGCAGTACTTC
TRBJ1-1,-,16,TRBV18,TRBD1,CASSPINQGVGTEAFF,TGTGCCAGCTCACCGATCAATCAGGGGGTTGGCACTGAAGCTTTCTTT
TRBJ2-7,once,17,TRBV10-1,-,CASSELRPGGINYEQYF,TGCGCCAGCAGTGAGCTCAGACCCGGGGGAATAAACTACGAGCAGTACTTC
TRBJ2-7,many,14,TRBV25-1,TRBD2,CASTGRGSEYEQYF,TGTGCCAGCACGGGGCGGGGGAGTGAGTACGAGCAGTACTTC
TRBJ1-6,-,14,TRBV9,-,CASSVVGENSPLHF,TGTGCCAGCAGCGTAGTAGGGGAGAATTCACCCCTCCACTTT
TRBJ1-5,-,17,TRBV18,TRBD1,CASSPGGATGGNQPQHF,TGTGCCAGCTCACCGGGGGGAGCGACAGGGGGCAATCAGCCCCAGCATTTT
TRBJ2-7,-,14,TRBV6-5,TRBD2,CASKPGLTNYEQYF,TGTGCCAGCAAACCGGGACTAACTAACTACGAGCAGTACTTC
TRBJ2-1,-,14,TRBV10-3,-,CAISDWDIYNEQFF,TGTGCCATCAGTGATTGGGACATCTACAATGAGCAGTTCTTC
TRBJ2-7,-,17,TRBV18,-,CASSFSPGGGPSYEQYF,TGTGCCAGCTCATTTTCCCCCGGAGGCGGCCCCTCCTACGAGCAGTACTTC
TRBJ2-3,-,14,TRBV11-2,-,CASSPQGSTDTQYF,TGTGCCAGCAGCCCCCAGGGGAGCACAGATACGCAGTATTTT
TRBJ2-3,-,14,TRBV11-2,TRBD1,CASRLGQGADTQYF,TGTGCCAGCAGATTGGGACAGGGAGCAGATACGCAGTATTTT
TRBJ1-4,-,15,TRBV28,TRBD1,CASSPAGGPSEKLFF,TGTGCCAGCAGCCCGGCAGGGGGGCCCTCAGAAAAACTGTTTTTT
TRBJ2-1,-,16,TRBV4-3,-,CASSPTSQSAYNEQFF,TGCGCCAGCAGCCCTACTTCGCAATCGGCCTACAATGAGCAGTTCTTC
TRBJ2-3,-,15,TRBV5-1,-,CASSNQSSSTDTQYF,TGCGCCAGCAGCAACCAGTCTTCTAGCACAGATACGCAGTATTTT
TRBJ2-5,-,16,TRBV15,-,CATSISGTPNRETQYF,TGTGCCACCAGCATCTCCGGGACCCCGAACAGGGAGACCCAGTACTTC
TRBJ2-6,-,15,TRBV10-1,-,CASRPDLQGANVLTF,TGCGCCAGCCGCCCCGATTTGCAAGGGGCCAACGTCCTGACTTTC
TRBJ2-4,once,15,TRBV21-1,-,CASSNSPDTKNIQYF,TGTGCCAGCAGCAACTCCCCGGACACCAAAAACATTCAGTACTTC
TRBJ1-2,-,14,TRBV2,TRBD1,CASKGRDRNYGYTF,TGTGCCAGCAAGGGCCGGGACAGGAACTATGGCTACACCTTC
TRBJ2-7,-,14,TRBV5-1,-,CASSSPSSSYEQYF,TGCGCCAGCAGCTCGCCGTCAAGCTCCTACGAGCAGTACTTC
TRBJ1-6,-,15,TRBV5-4,-,CARSLGTSYNSPLHF,TGTGCCAGAAGCTTGGGCACCTCCTATAATTCACCCCTCCACTTT
TRBJ1-1,-,14,TRBV23-1,-,CASSHGVVNTEAFF,TGCGCCAGCAGTCATGGGGTCGTGAACACTGAAGCTTTCTTT
TRBJ1-2,-,16,TRBV2,TRBD1,CASRDSGTGVSYGYTF,TGTGCCAGCAGAGACTCCGGGACAGGGGTCAGCTATGGCTACACCTTC
TRBJ1-1,-,15,TRBV28,-,CASSLYLGMNTEAFF,TGTGCCAGCAGTTTGTATCTGGGGATGAACACTGAAGCTTTCTTT
TRBJ2-7,-,14,TRBV9,TRBD1,CASSVPRQGYEQYF,TGTGCCAGCAGCGTACCCAGACAGGGTTACGAGCAGTACTTC
TRBJ1-1,-,12,TRBV6-6,-,CASSSPDSRAFF,TGTGCCAGCAGTTCCCCCGACAGTCGAGCTTTCTTT
TRBJ1-5,few,14,TRBV30,TRBD1,CAWRGTGGDQPQHF,TGTGCCTGGAGGGGAACAGGGGGCGATCAGCCCCAGCATTTT
TRBJ2-7,-,13,TRBV7-2,TRBD2,CASSLPGLGGQYF,TGTGCCAGCAGCCTCCCGGGACTAGGAGGGCAGTACTTC
TRBJ1-6,-,17,TRBV5-4,-,CASSLVGGTGRNSPLHF,TGTGCCAGCAGCTTGGTGGGGGGAACAGGGAGAAATTCACCCCTCCACTTT
TRBJ2-5,-,13,TRBV18,-,CASSPPPRETQYF,TGTGCCAGCTCACCACCCCCTCGAGAGACCCAGTACTTC
TRBJ2-5,-,12,TRBV10-3,-,CAISRDQETQYF,TGTGCCATCAGCCGGGATCAAGAGACCCAGTACTTC
TRBJ1-2,-,15,TRBV11-2,-,CASSPGTYRNYGYTF,TGTGCCAGCAGCCCCGGGACATATAGAAACTATGGCTACACCTTC
TRBJ2-3,-,17,TRBV10-3,TRBD2,CAISVGVVAGLTDTQYF,TGTGCCATCAGTGTTGGAGTGGTAGCGGGACTCACAGATACGCAGTATTTT